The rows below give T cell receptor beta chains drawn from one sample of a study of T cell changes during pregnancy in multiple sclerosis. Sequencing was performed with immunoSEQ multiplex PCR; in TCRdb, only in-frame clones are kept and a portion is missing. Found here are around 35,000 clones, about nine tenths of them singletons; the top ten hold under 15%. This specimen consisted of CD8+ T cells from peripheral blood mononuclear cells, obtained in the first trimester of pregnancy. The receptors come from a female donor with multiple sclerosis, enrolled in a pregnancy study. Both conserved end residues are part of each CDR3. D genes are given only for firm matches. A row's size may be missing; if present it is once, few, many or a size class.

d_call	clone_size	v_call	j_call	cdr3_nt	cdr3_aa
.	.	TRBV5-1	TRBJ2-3	TGCGCCAGCAGCACAGAGTCCCCTCCAACTGGCACAGATACGCAGTATTTT	CASSTESPPTGTDTQYF
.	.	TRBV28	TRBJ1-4	TGTGCCAGCAGTTTTGTTGAGACTAATGAAAAACTGTTTTTT	CASSFVETNEKLFF
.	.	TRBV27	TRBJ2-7	TGTGCCAGCAGTCCCTCCCCAGGCTTCTACGAGCAGTACTTC	CASSPSPGFYEQYF
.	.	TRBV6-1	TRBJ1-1	TGTGCCACGGCGCTCGGGAGCGGGAACACTGAAGCTTTCTTT	CATALGSGNTEAFF
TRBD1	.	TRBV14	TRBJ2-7	TGTGCCAGCAGCCAAACTCCGGGACAGGGGCCCCACGAGCAGTACTTC	CASSQTPGQGPHEQYF
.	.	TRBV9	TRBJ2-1	TGTGCCAGCAGCCCCGACGGGAACAATGAGCAGTTCTTC	CASSPDGNNEQFF
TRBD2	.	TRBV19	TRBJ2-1	TGTGCCAGTAGACGCGGGAGCGGGTACAATGAGCAGTTCTTC	CASRRGSGYNEQFF
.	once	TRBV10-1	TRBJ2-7	TGCGCCAGCAGTGGTCCGGCGGAACACTCCTACGAGCAGTACTTC	CASSGPAEHSYEQYF
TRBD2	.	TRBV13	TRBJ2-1	TGTGCCAGCAGCTTACAATTAGCGGGAGGGATTGGGGACAATGAGCAGTTCTTC	CASSLQLAGGIGDNEQFF
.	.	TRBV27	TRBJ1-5	TGTGCCAGCAGCCCAGTGGGCGTTCTTAGCAATCAGCCCCAGCATTTT	CASSPVGVLSNQPQHF
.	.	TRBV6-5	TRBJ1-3	TGTGCCAGCAGTCTCAAGCCGAACTCTGGAAACACCATATATTTT	CASSLKPNSGNTIYF
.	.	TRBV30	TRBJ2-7	TGTGCCTGGAACCTGGGCAGGGGCCACGAGCAGTACTTC	CAWNLGRGHEQYF
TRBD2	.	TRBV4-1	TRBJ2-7	TGCGCCAGCAGCCCTGGGACTAGCGGAATCTACGAGCAGTACTTC	CASSPGTSGIYEQYF
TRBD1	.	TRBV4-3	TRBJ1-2	TGCGCCAGCAGCCAAACAGGACAGGGGCTGGATGGCTACACCTTC	CASSQTGQGLDGYTF
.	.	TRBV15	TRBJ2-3	TGTGCCACCAGGCCGGAGGGAGAAGCAGATACGCAGTATTTT	CATRPEGEADTQYF
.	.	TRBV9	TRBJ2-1	TGTGCCAGCAGCGTAGAAAGCGGAGCCTACAATGAGCAGTTCTTC	CASSVESGAYNEQFF
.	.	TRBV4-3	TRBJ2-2	TGCGCCAGCAGCCAAGATATGGGACTTAATTTAAACACCGGGGAGCTGTTTTTT	CASSQDMGLNLNTGELFF
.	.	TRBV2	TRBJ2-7	TGTGCCAGCAGTGATGACGGGGATCGCACCTACGAGCAGTACTTC	CASSDDGDRTYEQYF
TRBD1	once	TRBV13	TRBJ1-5	TGTGCCAGCAGCTTAGGGACAGGGGGCGGTCAGCCCCAGCATTTT	CASSLGTGGGQPQHF
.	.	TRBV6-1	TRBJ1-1	TGTGCCAGCAGTGAAAACGGGTACCCCCTTTGGTACACTGAAGCTTTCTTT	CASSENGYPLWYTEAFF
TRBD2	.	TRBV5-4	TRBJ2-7	TGTGCCAGCGGGAGGGCAAACGAGCAGTACTTC	CASGRANEQYF
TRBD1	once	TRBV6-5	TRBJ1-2	TGTGCCAGCAGTTACCTCGGACAGGACTATGGCTACACCTTC	CASSYLGQDYGYTF
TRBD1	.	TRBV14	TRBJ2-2	TGTGCCAGCAGTGGACAGGGGTGGACCGGGGAGCTGTTTTTT	CASSGQGWTGELFF
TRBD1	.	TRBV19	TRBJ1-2	TGTGCCAGCAGGACAGGCACCCGTGCTAGCTATGGCTACACCTTC	CASRTGTRASYGYTF
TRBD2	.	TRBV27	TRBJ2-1	TGTGCCAGCACCGGACTAGCGGGAGGACATGAGCAGTTCTTC	CASTGLAGGHEQFF
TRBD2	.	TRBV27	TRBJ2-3	TGTGCCAGCAGTTCAGCCCAGCGGGGTCCAGATACGCAGTATTTT	CASSSAQRGPDTQYF
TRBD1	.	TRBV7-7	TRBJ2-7	TGTGCTAGCAGCTTAGGGACAGGGGTCGCCTACGAGCAGTACTTC	CASSLGTGVAYEQYF
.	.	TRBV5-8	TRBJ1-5	TGTGCCAGCAGCTTGGCCGAGCTACTCAGGGGCAATCAGCCCCAGCATTTT	CASSLAELLRGNQPQHF
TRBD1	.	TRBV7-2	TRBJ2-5	TGTGCCAGCCTACTACAGGGGACAGAGACCCAGTACTTC	CASLLQGTETQYF
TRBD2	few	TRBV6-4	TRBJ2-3	TGTGCCAGCAGTGAAGCGGGAGACACAGATACGCAGTATTTT	CASSEAGDTDTQYF
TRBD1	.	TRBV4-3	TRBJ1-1	TGCGCCAGCAGCCAAGATCAGGGGGCGAACACTGAAGCTTTCTTT	CASSQDQGANTEAFF
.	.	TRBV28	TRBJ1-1	TGTGCCAGCAGTTTCCGCGCGGGGTCCCCCGAAGCTTTCTTT	CASSFRAGSPEAFF
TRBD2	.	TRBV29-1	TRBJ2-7	TGCAGCGTTGGGGGACTAGCGGATTCCTACGAGCAGTACTTC	CSVGGLADSYEQYF
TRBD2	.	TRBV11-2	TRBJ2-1	TGTGCCAGCAGCTTACCTCCTAACCCCAGCGGGAGGCGAAATGAGCAGTTCTTC	CASSLPPNPSGRRNEQFF
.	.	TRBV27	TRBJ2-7	TGTGCCAGCAGTACTGGGGACACCGAAGTGAGTTTTTACGAGCAGTACTTC	CASSTGDTEVSFYEQYF
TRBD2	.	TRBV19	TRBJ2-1	TGTGCCAGTAGTACGTTAGCGGGAGGGCCCTACAATGAGCAGTTCTTC	CASSTLAGGPYNEQFF
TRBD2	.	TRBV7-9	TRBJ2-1	TGTGCCAGCAGCACAGGGACTAGCGGGAGAGGTCCTGAGCAGTTCTTC	CASSTGTSGRGPEQFF
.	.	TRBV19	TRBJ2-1	TGTGCCAGTAGTATAGCGCTGTCTAGCGCGACGCACTACAATGAGCAGTTCTTC	CASSIALSSATHYNEQFF
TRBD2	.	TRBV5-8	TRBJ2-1	TGTGCCAGCAGGGGCAGCGGGAGTGGGAACAATGAGCAGTTCTTC	CASRGSGSGNNEQFF
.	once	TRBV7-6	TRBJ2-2	TGTGCCAGCAGTCACATGTGGAACACCGGGGAGCTGTTTTTT	CASSHMWNTGELFF
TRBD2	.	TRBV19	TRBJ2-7	TGTGCCAGTAGTATAGGGGGACTAGGGCTCTACGAGCAGTACTTC	CASSIGGLGLYEQYF
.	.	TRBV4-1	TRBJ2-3	TGCGCCAGCAGCCAAGTATCGGGAGCGGGCGCGCAGTATTTT	CASSQVSGAGAQYF
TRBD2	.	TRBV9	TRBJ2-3	TGTGCCAGCTCGACGGGAGGGACAGATACGCAGTATTTT	CASSTGGTDTQYF
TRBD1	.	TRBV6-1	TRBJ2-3	TGTGCCAGCAGTGAGGCGACAGGGGACGGGGCAGATACGCAGTATTTT	CASSEATGDGADTQYF
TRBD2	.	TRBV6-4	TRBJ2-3	TGTGCCAGCAGTGATGTAGCGGGAGTAGCAGATACGCAGTATTTT	CASSDVAGVADTQYF
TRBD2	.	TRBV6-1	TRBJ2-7	TGTGCCAGCGGGACTAGCGGGAGCTACGAGCAGTACTTC	CASGTSGSYEQYF
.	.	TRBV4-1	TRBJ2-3	TGCGCCAGCAGCCAAGTTGATACTGCAGATACGCAGTATTTT	CASSQVDTADTQYF
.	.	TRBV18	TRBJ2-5	TGTGCCAGCTCACCACCGGGGGCGGCCCCCCAAGAGACCCAGTACTTC	CASSPPGAAPQETQYF
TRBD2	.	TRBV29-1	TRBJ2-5	TGCAGCGGGGCTAGCGGGGGGGAGACCCAGTACTTC	CSGASGGETQYF
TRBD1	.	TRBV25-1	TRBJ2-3	TGTGCCAGCAGTGAGCGGGCAGGGGGCTACACAGATACGCAGTATTTT	CASSERAGGYTDTQYF
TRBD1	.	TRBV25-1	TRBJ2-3	TGTGCCAGCAGTATGGGCATAGGGGGCGCAGATACGCAGTATTTT	CASSMGIGGADTQYF
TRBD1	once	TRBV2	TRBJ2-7	TGTGCCATCGTAAGACAGGGGACCTCCTACGAGCAGTACTTC	CAIVRQGTSYEQYF
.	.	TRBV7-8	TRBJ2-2	TGTGCCAGCAGCCGCCGGGGAAAAACCGGGGAGCTGTTTTTT	CASSRRGKTGELFF
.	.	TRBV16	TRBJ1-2	TGTGCCAGCAGCCTCCAGGGGCAGGGCTACACCTTC	CASSLQGQGYTF
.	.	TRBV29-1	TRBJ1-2	TGCAGCGTTGAACACAGAAACTATGGCTACACCTTC	CSVEHRNYGYTF
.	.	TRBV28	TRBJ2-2	TGTGCCAGCAGTTCCAGGGTATCCGGGGAGCTGTTTTTT	CASSSRVSGELFF
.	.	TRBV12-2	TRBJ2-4	TGTGCAAGTCGTTCCTCCGGGACTACCTACGGATTAGCCAAAAACATTCAGTACTTC	CASRSSGTTYGLAKNIQYF
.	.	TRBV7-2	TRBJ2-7	TGTGCCAGCAGCTTTAGAGACTTGCCCTACGAGCAGTACTTC	CASSFRDLPYEQYF